This TCR beta chain was documented in a study of T-cell memory formation after mild COVID-19. Germline CDR1 is SNHLY and CDR2 is FYNNEI. CDR3 length: 15 amino acids. The V end lost 3 bases, the J end lost 1 base, and 9 bases lay between the germline ends. One entry per CDR3 protein, called by TCRdb with MiXCR from the 5' RACE reads. The data contain more than 300,000 distinct CDR3 sequences, 13% to 15% of them seen just once; the ten biggest clones take up around a fifth. Sequencing input: PBMCs or a T cell subset sorted from them (not recorded which). The chain employs TRBV2 and TRBJ2-2; the D is unclear. This receptor was identified in a man younger than 35 who had mild COVID-19 (a few samples of this study predate the infection). Cell type and time point are not known. In nucleotides, the CDR3 is TGTGCCAGCAGTGACGGAGCCATGAACACCGGGGAGCTGTTTTTT. This sequence encodes CASSDGAMNTGELFF.